This record concerns one T cell receptor (beta chain) sequence. Its matching antigen is unknown. This PCR relied on a set of 60 Vbeta primers and 13 Jbeta primers. Clones were read by immunoSEQ multiplex PCR, and TCRdb kept only the in-frame ones, dropping some. The table lists approximately 200,000 clones, less than 85% of them singletons. CDR1 and CDR2 from the germline V gene are LGHNA and YSLEER. The CDR3 is 13 amino acids. The V and J ends lost 1 base and 7 bases respectively, with 10 bases between them. These data are taken from a study of cytomegalovirus exposure and HLA in healthy donors. Study results and caveats: A later analysis reportedly identified an Asian-associated ancestry cluster as carrying fewer N-insertions than the roughly 670-donor mean. HLA restriction was apparent for most CMV-associated TCR beta chains in a later analysis. In terms of immune exposure information, only CMV serostatus was available. A few V segments could not be told apart, such as TRBV6-2 and TRBV6-3, and were left out.

This clonotype was obtained from a girl between 10 and 17 years old in good health and CMV-seropositive. The V call is TRBV4-3, the J call TRBJ1-1; D uncertain. Material for sequencing was PBMCs. The CDR3 region is CASSQVLASEAFF. The CDR3 DNA is TGCGCCAGCAGCCAAGTACTAGCCAGTGAAGCTTTCTTT.